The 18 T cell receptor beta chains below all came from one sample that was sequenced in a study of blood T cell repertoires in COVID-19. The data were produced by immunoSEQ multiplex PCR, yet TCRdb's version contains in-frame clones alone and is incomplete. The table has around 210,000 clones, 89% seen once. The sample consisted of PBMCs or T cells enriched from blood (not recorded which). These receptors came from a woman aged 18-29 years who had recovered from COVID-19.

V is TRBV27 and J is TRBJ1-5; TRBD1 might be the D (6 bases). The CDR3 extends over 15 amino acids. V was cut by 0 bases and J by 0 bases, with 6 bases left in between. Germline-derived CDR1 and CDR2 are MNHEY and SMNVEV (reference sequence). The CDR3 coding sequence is TGTGCCAGCAGTTTATCCAGGGGTAGCAATCAGCCCCAGCATTTT. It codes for CASSLSRGSNQPQHF.

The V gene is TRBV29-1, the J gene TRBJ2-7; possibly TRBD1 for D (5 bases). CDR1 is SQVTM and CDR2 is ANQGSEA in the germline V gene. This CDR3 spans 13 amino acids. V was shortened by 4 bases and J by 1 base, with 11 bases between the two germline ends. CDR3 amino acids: CSVVWSGSYEQYF. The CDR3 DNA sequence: TGCAGCGTTGTGTGGTCAGGGTCCTACGAGCAGTACTTC.

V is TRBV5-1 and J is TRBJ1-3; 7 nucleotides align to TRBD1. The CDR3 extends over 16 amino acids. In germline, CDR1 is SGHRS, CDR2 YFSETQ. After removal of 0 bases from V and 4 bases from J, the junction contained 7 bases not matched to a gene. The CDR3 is CASSLDPTGSGNTIYF. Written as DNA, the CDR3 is TGCGCCAGCAGCTTGGATCCGACAGGGTCCGGAAACACCATATATTTT.

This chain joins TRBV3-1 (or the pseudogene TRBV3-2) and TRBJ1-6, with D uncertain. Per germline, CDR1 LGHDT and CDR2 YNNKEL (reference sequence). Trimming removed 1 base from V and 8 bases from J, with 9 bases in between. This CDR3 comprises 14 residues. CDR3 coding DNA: TGTGCCAGCAGCCAAGGACACGCTGATTCACCCCTCCACTTT. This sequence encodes CASSQGHADSPLHF.

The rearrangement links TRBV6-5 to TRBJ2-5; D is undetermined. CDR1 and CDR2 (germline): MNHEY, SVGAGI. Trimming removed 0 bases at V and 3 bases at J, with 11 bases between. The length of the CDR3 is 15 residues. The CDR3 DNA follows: TGTGCCAGCAGTTACTCGCACAGAAAAAAAGAGACCCAGTACTTC. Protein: CASSYSHRKKETQYF.

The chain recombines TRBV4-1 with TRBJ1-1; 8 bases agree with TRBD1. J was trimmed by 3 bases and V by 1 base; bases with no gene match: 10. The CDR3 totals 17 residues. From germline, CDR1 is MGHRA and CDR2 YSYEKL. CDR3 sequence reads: CASSQGQGTVGHTEAFF. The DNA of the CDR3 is TGCGCCAGCAGCCAAGGACAGGGGACGGTCGGCCACACTGAAGCTTTCTTT.

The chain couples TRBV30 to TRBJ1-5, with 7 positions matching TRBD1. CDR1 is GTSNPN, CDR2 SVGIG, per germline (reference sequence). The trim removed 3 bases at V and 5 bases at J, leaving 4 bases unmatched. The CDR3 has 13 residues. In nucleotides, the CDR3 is TGTGCCTGGAGAAGAGACAGGGATCAGCCCCAGCATTTT. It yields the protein CAWRRDRDQPQHF.

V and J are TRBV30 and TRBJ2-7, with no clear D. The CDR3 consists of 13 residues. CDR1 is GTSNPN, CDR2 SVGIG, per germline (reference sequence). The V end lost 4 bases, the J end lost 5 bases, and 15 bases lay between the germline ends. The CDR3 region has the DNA TGTGCCTGGACTGGCCAGGTCTTCGACGAGCAGTACTTC. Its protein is CAWTGQVFDEQYF.

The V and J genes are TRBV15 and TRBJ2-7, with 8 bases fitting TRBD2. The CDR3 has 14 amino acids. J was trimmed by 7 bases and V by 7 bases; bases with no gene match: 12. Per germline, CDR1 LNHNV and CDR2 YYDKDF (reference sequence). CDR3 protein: CATTVDSGVREQYF. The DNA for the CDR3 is TGTGCCACCACCGTGGATAGCGGGGTTCGGGAGCAGTACTTC.

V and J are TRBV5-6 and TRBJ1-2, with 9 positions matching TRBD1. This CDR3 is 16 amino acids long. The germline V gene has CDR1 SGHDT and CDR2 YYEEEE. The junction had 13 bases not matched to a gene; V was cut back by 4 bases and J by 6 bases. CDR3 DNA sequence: TGTGCCAGCAGCCTGTATCAGGGACAGGGCTACCATGGCTACACCTTC. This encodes CASSLYQGQGYHGYTF.

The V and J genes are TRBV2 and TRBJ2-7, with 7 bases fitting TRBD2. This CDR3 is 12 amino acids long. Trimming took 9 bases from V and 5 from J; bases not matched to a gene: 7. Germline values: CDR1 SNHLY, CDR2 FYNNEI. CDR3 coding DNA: TGTGCCAGTAGGGGAGGGGTCCACGAGCAGTACTTC. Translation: CASRGGVHEQYF.

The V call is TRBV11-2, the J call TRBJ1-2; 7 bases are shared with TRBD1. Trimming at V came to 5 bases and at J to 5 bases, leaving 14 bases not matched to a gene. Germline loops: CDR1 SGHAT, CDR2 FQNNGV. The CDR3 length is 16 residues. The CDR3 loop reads CASSQNRGQPPYGYTF. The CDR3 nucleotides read TGTGCCAGCAGCCAGAATCGGGGACAGCCCCCATATGGCTACACCTTC.

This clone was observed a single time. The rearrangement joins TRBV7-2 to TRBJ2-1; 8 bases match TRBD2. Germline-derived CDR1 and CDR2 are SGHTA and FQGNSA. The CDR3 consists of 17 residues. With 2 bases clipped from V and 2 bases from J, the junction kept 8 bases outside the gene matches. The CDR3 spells CASSLLGGGGPYNEQFF. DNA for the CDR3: TGTGCCAGCAGCTTACTAGGAGGCGGGGGGCCCTACAATGAGCAGTTCTTC.

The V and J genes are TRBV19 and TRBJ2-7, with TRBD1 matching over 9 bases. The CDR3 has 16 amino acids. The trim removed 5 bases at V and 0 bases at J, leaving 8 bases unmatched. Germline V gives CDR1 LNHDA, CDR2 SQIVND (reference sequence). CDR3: CASSFDRGSSSYEQYF. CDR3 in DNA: TGTGCCAGTAGTTTTGACAGGGGGTCCTCCTCCTACGAGCAGTACTTC.

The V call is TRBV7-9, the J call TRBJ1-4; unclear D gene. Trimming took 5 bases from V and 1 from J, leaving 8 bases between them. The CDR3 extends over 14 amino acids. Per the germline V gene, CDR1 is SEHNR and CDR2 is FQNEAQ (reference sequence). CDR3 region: CASSSQETNEKLFF. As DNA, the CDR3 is TGTGCCAGCAGCAGCCAGGAAACTAATGAAAAACTGTTTTTT.

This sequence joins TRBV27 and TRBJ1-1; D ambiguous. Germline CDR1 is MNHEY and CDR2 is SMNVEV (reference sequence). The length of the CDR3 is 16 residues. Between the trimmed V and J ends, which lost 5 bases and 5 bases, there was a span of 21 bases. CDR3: CASSLKDPRRGTEAFF. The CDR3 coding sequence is TGTGCCAGCAGTCTAAAGGACCCGCGCAGAGGGACTGAAGCTTTCTTT.

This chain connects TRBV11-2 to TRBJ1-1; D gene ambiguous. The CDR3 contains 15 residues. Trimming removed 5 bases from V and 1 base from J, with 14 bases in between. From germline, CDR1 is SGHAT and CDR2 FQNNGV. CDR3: CASSPKSGGNTEAFF. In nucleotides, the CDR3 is TGTGCCAGCAGCCCAAAATCAGGAGGGAACACTGAAGCTTTCTTT.

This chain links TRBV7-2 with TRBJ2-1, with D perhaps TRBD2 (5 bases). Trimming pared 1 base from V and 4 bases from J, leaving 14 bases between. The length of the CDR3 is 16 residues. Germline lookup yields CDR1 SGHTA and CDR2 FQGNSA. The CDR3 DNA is TGTGCCAGCAGCTTAGATGGACTCTGGGAGTACAATGAGCAGTTCTTC. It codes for CASSLDGLWEYNEQFF. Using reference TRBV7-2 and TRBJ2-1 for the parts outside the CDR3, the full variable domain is GAGVSQSPSNKVTEKGKDVELRCDPISGHTALYWYRQSLGQGLEFLIYFQGNSAPDKSGLPSDRFSAERTGGSVSTLTIQRTQQEDSAVYLCASSLDGLWEYNEQFFGPGTRLTVL.